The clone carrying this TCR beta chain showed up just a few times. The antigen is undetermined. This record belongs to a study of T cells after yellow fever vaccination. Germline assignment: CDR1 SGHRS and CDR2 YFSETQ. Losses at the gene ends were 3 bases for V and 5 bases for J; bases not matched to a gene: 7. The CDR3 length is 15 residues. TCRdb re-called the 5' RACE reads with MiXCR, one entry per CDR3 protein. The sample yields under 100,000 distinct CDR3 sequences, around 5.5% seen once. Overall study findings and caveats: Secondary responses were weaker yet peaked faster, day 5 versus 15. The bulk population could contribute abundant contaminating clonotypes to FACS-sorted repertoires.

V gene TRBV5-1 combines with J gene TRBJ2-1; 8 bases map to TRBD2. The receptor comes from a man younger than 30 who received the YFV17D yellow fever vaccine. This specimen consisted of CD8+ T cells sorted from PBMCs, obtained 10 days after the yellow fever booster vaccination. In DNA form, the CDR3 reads TGCGCCAGCAGCTATCGGGGGGGCCTCGACAATGAGCAGTTCTTC. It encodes CASSYRGGLDNEQFF.